This TCR beta chain originates from a study of blood T cell repertoires in COVID-19. As for the study in general: The origin of the acute and convalescent COVID-19 samples was the United States, Italy and Spain. Nucleic acid was either cDNA or gDNA, and it came from T cells, B-cell-depleted T cells, or PBMCs.

The CDR3 has 14 amino acids. In germline, CDR1 is ENHRY, CDR2 SYGVKD. J lost 8 bases, V lost 7 bases, and 10 bases had no gene match. Study processing details: Reference gene primer amplification in the assay estimated nucleated cell counts. The table came from immunoSEQ multiplex PCR; TCRdb's copy has only in-frame clones and leaves some out. V and J calls and clone size come straight from that table; D and trimming were deduced from the DNA. Here the sample spans 95,000 to 150,000 clones, 70% to 90% being singletons. Sequenced: peripheral blood. This TCR was recovered from a man in his 60s with acute or convalescent COVID-19. This rearrangement joins TRBV10-3 to TRBJ2-1; 8 bases are a match to TRBD2. The CDR3: CAITGAPGGDEQFF. The DNA of the CDR3 is TGTGCCATCACTGGAGCCCCGGGAGGGGATGAGCAGTTCTTC.